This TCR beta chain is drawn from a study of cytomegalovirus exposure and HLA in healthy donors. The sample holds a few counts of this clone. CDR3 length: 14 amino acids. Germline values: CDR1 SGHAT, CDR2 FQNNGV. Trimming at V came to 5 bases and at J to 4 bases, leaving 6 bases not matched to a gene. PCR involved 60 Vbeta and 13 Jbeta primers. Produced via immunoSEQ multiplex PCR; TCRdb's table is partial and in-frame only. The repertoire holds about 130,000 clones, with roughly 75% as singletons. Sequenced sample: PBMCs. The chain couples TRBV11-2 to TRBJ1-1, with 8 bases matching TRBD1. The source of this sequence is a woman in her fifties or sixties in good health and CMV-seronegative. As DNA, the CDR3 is TGTGCCAGCAGCGAACAGGGGGTGGGCACTGAAGCTTTCTTT. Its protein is CASSEQGVGTEAFF.